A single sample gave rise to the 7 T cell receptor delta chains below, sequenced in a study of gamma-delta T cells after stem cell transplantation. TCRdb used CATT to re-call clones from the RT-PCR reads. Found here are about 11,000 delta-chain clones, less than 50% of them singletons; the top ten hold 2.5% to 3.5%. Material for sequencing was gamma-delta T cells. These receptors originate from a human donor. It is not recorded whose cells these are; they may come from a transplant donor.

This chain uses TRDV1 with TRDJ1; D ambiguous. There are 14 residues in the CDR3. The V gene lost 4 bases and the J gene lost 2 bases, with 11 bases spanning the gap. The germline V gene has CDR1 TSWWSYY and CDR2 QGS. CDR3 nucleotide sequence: TGTGCTCTTGGGGGACTCTGGAGGACCGATAAACTCATCTTT. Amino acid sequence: CALGGLWRTDKLIF.

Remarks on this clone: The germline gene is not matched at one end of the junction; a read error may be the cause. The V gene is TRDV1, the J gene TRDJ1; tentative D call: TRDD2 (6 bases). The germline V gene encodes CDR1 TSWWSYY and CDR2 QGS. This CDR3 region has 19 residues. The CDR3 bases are TGTGCTGTTGGGGAACTTTCCTCCTACGTGAGAAGCGGCCGCGATAAACTCATCTTT. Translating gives CAVGELSSYVRSGRDKLIF.

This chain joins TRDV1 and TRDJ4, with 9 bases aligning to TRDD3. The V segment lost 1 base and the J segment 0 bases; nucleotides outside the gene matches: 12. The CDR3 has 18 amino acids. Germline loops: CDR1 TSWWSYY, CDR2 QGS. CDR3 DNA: TGTGCTCTTGGGGAACGTAAGCCTACTGGGGGACGCACCAGACCCCTGATCTTT. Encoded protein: CALGERKPTGGRTRPLIF.

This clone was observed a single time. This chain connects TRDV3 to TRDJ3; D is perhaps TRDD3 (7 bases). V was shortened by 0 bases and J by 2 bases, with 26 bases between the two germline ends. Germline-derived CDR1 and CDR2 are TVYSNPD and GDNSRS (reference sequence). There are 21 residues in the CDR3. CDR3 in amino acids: CAFRGFLPGYPCAWDTRQMFF. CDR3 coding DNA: TGTGCCTTTAGGGGCTTCCTGCCGGGATACCCCTGTGCCTGGGACACCCGACAGATGTTTTTC.

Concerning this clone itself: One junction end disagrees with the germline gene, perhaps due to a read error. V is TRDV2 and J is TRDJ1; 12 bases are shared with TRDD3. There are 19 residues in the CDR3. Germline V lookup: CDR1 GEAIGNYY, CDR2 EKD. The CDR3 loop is CASDSKRYWGILETDKLIF. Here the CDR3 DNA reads TGTGCCAGTGACTCTAAACGGTACTGGGGGATACTGGAGACCGATAAACTCATCTTT.

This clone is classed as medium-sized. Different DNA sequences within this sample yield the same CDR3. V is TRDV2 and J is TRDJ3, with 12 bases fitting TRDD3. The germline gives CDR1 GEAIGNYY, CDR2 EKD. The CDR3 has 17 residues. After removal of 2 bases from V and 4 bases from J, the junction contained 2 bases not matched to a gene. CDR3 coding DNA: TGTGCCTGTGACATACTGGGGGATACTTGGGACACCCGACAGATGTTTTTC. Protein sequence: CACDILGDTWDTRQMFF.

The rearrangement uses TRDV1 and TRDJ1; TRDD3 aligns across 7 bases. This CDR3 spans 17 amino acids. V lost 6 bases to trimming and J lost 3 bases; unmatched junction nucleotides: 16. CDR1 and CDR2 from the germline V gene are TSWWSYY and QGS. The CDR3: CALGEYSKGDGADKLIF. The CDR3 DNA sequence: TGTGCTCTTGGTGAATACTCTAAGGGGGATGGGGCCGATAAACTCATCTTT.